The 26 T cell receptor beta chains below were found in one sample sequenced in a study of early T cells in non-severe SARS-CoV-2 infection. A single record per CDR3 protein comes from TCRdb applying MiXCR to the 5' RACE reads. The sample includes some 39,000 distinct CDR3 sequences, less than 8.5% of them seen just once. Sequences were obtained from whole blood. These receptors were collected from an adult who was a healthcare worker with PCR-confirmed SARS-CoV-2 infection or an uninfected control (not recorded which).

The table lists this clonotype with many counts. The chain joins TRBV7-9 to TRBJ1-1; D ambiguous. The CDR3 is made up of 14 amino acids. Trimming removed 4 bases at V and 4 bases at J, with 13 bases between. Germline CDR1 reads SEHNR; CDR2 reads FQNEAQ (reference sequence). CDR3 DNA: TGTGCCAGCAGCTCAGCCTGGTTGGGCACTGAAGCTTTCTTT. Its translation: CASSSAWLGTEAFF.

This chain joins TRBV7-3 and TRBJ2-1; 14 bases fit TRBD2. This CDR3 contains 13 residues. CDR1 and CDR2 (germline): SGHTA, FQGTGA. V gave up 8 bases and J gave up 6 bases; unmatched junction bases: 0. CDR3 DNA sequence: TGTGCCAGCGGGACTAGCGGGGGCAATGAGCAGTTCTTC. Translating it yields CASGTSGGNEQFF.

This clonotype has at least ten counts. V is TRBV28 and J is TRBJ1-6, with D hard to call. Per germline, CDR1 MDHEN and CDR2 SYDVKM. The CDR3 extends over 18 amino acids. V gave up 4 bases and J gave up 0 bases, with 16 bases separating them. The CDR3 region is CASSSPSRSVSYNSPLHF. In DNA, the CDR3 is TGTGCCAGCAGTTCCCCGAGCAGAAGCGTCTCCTATAATTCACCCCTCCACTTT.

The sample holds many counts of this clonotype. V usage is TRBV4-2 and J usage is TRBJ1-6; no clear D gene. Germline CDR1 and CDR2: LGHNA and YNFKEQ. There are 14 residues in the CDR3. V lost 0 bases to trimming and J lost 9 bases, with 9 bases between them. The DNA for the CDR3 is TGTGCCAGCAGCCAAGACCGAACGGTTTCACCCCTCCACTTT. Translating it yields CASSQDRTVSPLHF.

This chain connects TRBV27 to TRBJ1-2, with D unclear. Per the germline V gene, CDR1 is MNHEY and CDR2 is SMNVEV (reference sequence). V lost 5 bases and J lost 6, with 16 bases in between. The length of the CDR3 is 14 residues. CDR3 sequence: CASSLISGSDGYTF. The CDR3 DNA sequence: TGTGCCAGCAGTCTCATATCCGGATCTGATGGCTACACCTTC.

This clonotype was recorded at least ten times. The genes are TRBV12-3 or TRBV12-4 and TRBJ2-5, with no clear D. The CDR3 has 14 residues. Trimming removed 6 bases at V and 7 bases at J, with 18 bases between. CDR3 in DNA: TGTGCCAGCAGACCCGGGCTCTGGGGATGGACCCAGTACTTC. Its protein is CASRPGLWGWTQYF.

The table lists this clonotype with many counts. The V call is TRBV3-1, the J call TRBJ1-1, with D possibly matching TRBD1 (6 bases). V was trimmed by 0 bases and J by 4 bases, leaving 9 bases between them. This CDR3 has 14 amino acids. The germline V gene encodes CDR1 LGHDT and CDR2 YNNKEL (reference sequence). CDR3 nucleotides: TGTGCCAGCAGCCAAGAATCCAGGGGCACTGAAGCTTTCTTT. Translation: CASSQESRGTEAFF.

This clonotype was recorded a few times. The genes are TRBV18 and TRBJ2-7; no clear D. The germline V gene encodes CDR1 KGHSH and CDR2 LQKENI. V lost 4 bases and J lost 7, with 14 bases in between. This CDR3 comprises 13 residues. The CDR3 nucleotides read TGTGCCAGCTCACGTGGGCTCGAAGGGGAGCAGTACTTC. Its translation is CASSRGLEGEQYF. Full variable domain (remainder filled in from reference TRBV18 and TRBJ2-7): NAGVMQNPRHLVRRRGQEARLRCSPMKGHSHVYWYRQLPEEGLKFMVYLQKENIIDESGMPKERFSAEFPKEGPSILRIQQVVRGDSAAYFCASSRGLEGEQYFGPGTRLTVT.

The gene calls are TRBV5-6 and TRBJ2-3; TRBD1 matches at 7 bases. Germline V CDR1 and CDR2: SGHDT, YYEEEE. J lost 2 bases, V lost 4 bases, and 7 bases had no gene match. The CDR3 has 15 amino acids. The CDR3 region has the DNA TGTGCCAGCAGCGCATGGGACAGCAACACAGATACGCAGTATTTT. This sequence encodes CASSAWDSNTDTQYF.

The chain recombines TRBV20-1 with TRBJ2-1; weak D call: TRBD2 (5 bases). CDR1 is DFQATT, CDR2 SNEGSKA, per germline (reference sequence). This CDR3 is 14 amino acids long. The germline V and J ends were trimmed by 2 bases and 8 bases, with 16 bases remaining between them. The CDR3 reads CSARKFSLVDEQFF. In DNA, the CDR3 is TGCAGTGCTAGAAAATTCTCACTAGTTGATGAGCAGTTCTTC.

This clonotype showed up many times. This rearrangement joins TRBV2 to TRBJ2-5, with D unresolved. V was pared by 4 bases and J by 5 bases, with 8 bases between. From germline, CDR1 is SNHLY and CDR2 FYNNEI. The CDR3 sequence is 12 residues long. The CDR3 reads CASSVVEETQYF. For the CDR3, the DNA is TGTGCCAGCAGTGTAGTTGAGGAGACCCAGTACTTC.

This clonotype was seen a few times. The J gene is TRBJ2-7, the V gene TRBV5-4, with D perhaps assigned TRBD1 or TRBD2 (5 bases each). CDR1 is SGHNT, CDR2 YYREEE, per germline (reference sequence). There are 16 residues in the CDR3. Trimming pared 6 bases from V and 4 bases from J, leaving 23 bases between. CDR3 nucleotide sequence: TGTGCCAGCACCCGAGGTATACGGGGCCAGGAGTACGAGCAGTACTTC. This encodes CASTRGIRGQEYEQYF.

This clonotype was observed a few times. V usage is TRBV12-3 or TRBV12-4 and J usage is TRBJ1-5, with 7 bases lining up with TRBD1. V lost 5 bases to trimming and J lost 2 bases; unmatched junction nucleotides: 3. The CDR3 is 14 amino acids. CDR3 nucleotide sequence: TGTGCCAGCAGTACAGGGGCGGGCAATCAGCCCCAGCATTTT. Translating it yields CASSTGAGNQPQHF.

There are many counts of this clonotype. The V and J genes are TRBV7-2 and TRBJ2-7; 11 positions match TRBD2. Per germline, CDR1 SGHTA and CDR2 FQGNSA. The junction had 4 bases not matched to a gene; V was cut back by 2 bases and J by 4 bases. This CDR3 region has 15 residues. The chain's CDR3 is CASSLLAGGKYEQYF. The CDR3 bases are TGTGCCAGCAGCTTATTAGCGGGGGGGAAGTACGAGCAGTACTTC. Using reference TRBV7-2 and TRBJ2-7 for the parts outside the CDR3, the full variable domain is GAGVSQSPSNKVTEKGKDVELRCDPISGHTALYWYRQSLGQGLEFLIYFQGNSAPDKSGLPSDRFSAERTGGSVSTLTIQRTQQEDSAVYLCASSLLAGGKYEQYFGPGTRLTVT.

V gene TRBV14 combines with J gene TRBJ2-1; 11 bases fit TRBD2. Trimming at V came to 5 bases and at J to 4 bases, leaving 4 bases not matched to a gene. Germline V gene lookup returns CDR1 SGHDN and CDR2 FVKESK. This CDR3 region has 15 residues. The CDR3 sequence is CASSVLAGAYNEQFF. For the CDR3, the DNA is TGTGCCAGCAGCGTACTAGCGGGGGCATACAATGAGCAGTTCTTC. The full variable domain, with the rest looked up from reference TRBV14 and TRBJ2-1, is EAGVTQFPSHSVIEKGQTVTLRCDPISGHDNLYWYRRVMGKEIKFLLHFVKESKQDESGMPNNRFLAERTGGTYSTLKVQPAELEDSGVYFCASSVLAGAYNEQFFGPGTRLTVL.

The table lists this clonotype with many counts. The gene calls are TRBV6-5 and TRBJ2-4; weak D call: TRBD1 (6 bases). Trimming removed 5 bases from V and 3 bases from J, with 11 bases in between. Germline-derived CDR1 and CDR2 are MNHEY and SVGAGI. The CDR3 loop spans 14 amino acids. CDR3 sequence (DNA): TGTGCCAGCAGTCAGGGGCCCCTCAAAAACATTCAGTACTTC. Its protein is CASSQGPLKNIQYF.

The V call is TRBV6-2 or TRBV6-3, the J call TRBJ2-1, with TRBD1 matching over 9 bases. With 6 bases clipped from V and 6 bases from J, the junction kept 6 bases outside the gene matches. From germline, CDR1 is MNHEY and CDR2 SVGEGT. The CDR3 runs 14 residues. CDR3 sequence (DNA): TGTGCCAGCAGACAGGGACAGGGCGGCAATGAGCAGTTCTTC. Translating it yields CASRQGQGGNEQFF.

Many counts were recorded for this clonotype. The chain has TRBV19 and TRBJ2-4; TRBD1 matches 7 bases. The CDR3 runs to 17 residues. V was clipped by 7 bases and J by 7 bases; unmatched bases: 19. The V gene's germline CDR1 is LNHDA and CDR2 SQIVND (reference sequence). The CDR3 spells CASTRPEGDRSRNIQYF. CDR3 in DNA: TGTGCCAGTACTAGGCCCGAAGGGGACAGATCTAGGAACATTCAGTACTTC.

This clonotype has more than one count but fewer than ten. The chain links TRBV24-1 to TRBJ1-2; possible D gene TRBD1, 6 bases. This CDR3 contains 12 residues. Trimming left V 7 bases short and J 7 bases short, with 12 bases between. Germline CDR1 reads KGHDR; CDR2 reads SFDVKD. CDR3 in DNA: TGTGCCACCAGGGACAGCGGTGCTGGCTACACCTTC. Translation gives CATRDSGAGYTF.

The chain is built from TRBV7-2 and TRBJ2-3; 7 nucleotides match TRBD1. Germline assignment: CDR1 SGHTA and CDR2 FQGNSA. V trimming: 5 bases; J trimming: 6 bases; junction bases outside the gene matches: 8. The CDR3 extends over 14 amino acids. In DNA, the CDR3 is TGTGCCAGCAGCGCCCGACAGGGTATGGATACGCAGTATTTT. As protein: CASSARQGMDTQYF.

V usage is TRBV5-1 and J usage is TRBJ2-5; tentative D call: TRBD1 (5 bases). The germline CDR1 and CDR2 sequences are SGHRS and YFSETQ. V was trimmed by 7 bases and J by 4 bases, leaving 11 bases between them. CDR3 length: 12 amino acids. CDR3 DNA: TGCGCCAGCGGTGACAGTGGAGAGACCCAGTACTTC. It yields the protein CASGDSGETQYF.

This clonotype was detected many times. V is TRBV28 and J is TRBJ1-6; TRBD1 matches at 7 bases. Trimming removed 3 bases from V and 8 bases from J; junction bases left unmatched: 13. The CDR3 covers 17 residues. CDR1 is MDHEN and CDR2 is SYDVKM in the germline V gene. The CDR3: CASSLPMTGTEDSPLHF. The CDR3 DNA reads TGTGCCAGCAGTTTGCCCATGACCGGGACAGAGGATTCACCCCTCCACTTT.

This clonotype was detected only a few times. The J gene is TRBJ2-3, the V gene TRBV7-9, with 7 nucleotides matching TRBD2. This CDR3 has 15 amino acids. Unmatched junction bases numbered 5, after V lost 1 base and J lost 4 bases. Germline CDR1 is SEHNR and CDR2 is FQNEAQ (reference sequence). The chain's CDR3 is CASSLVSGSADTQYF. The CDR3 DNA is TGTGCCAGCAGCTTAGTTAGCGGGTCGGCAGATACGCAGTATTTT. Variable domain in full (rest from reference TRBV7-9 and TRBJ2-3): DTGVSQNPRHKITKRGQNVTFRCDPISEHNRLYWYRQTLGQGPEFLTYFQNEAQLEKSRLLSDRFSAERPKGSFSTLEIQRTEQGDSAMYLCASSLVSGSADTQYFGPGTRLTVL.

As to this clonotype: One base away lies a much larger clone, so this may be a sequencing read error. This sequence joins TRBV28 and TRBJ2-1; possibly TRBD1 or TRBD2 for D (5 bases each). V lost 7 bases and J lost 8, with 21 bases in between. The germline V gene has CDR1 MDHEN and CDR2 SYDVKM. The CDR3 runs to 15 residues. The CDR3 DNA follows: TGTGCCAGCAATCCCCGGGACCTCCGGGCGGATGAGCAGTTCTTC. It encodes CASNPRDLRADEQFF.

This clonotype was seen repeatedly, ten times or more. This chain uses TRBV4-3 with TRBJ1-3, with D uncertain. Germline V gene lookup returns CDR1 LGHNA and CDR2 YSLEER. V shed 4 bases and J shed 2 bases, with 9 bases lying between them. The length of the CDR3 is 14 residues. CDR3 DNA: TGCGCCAGCAGCCCATACGGGGCTGGAAACACCATATATTTT. Amino acids: CASSPYGAGNTIYF.

The CDR3 DNA reads TGCGCCAGCAGCTCCCAGACAGGGGGCGGGAATGAGCAGTTCTTC. It is translated as CASSSQTGGGNEQFF. The chain uses TRBV5-1 and TRBJ2-1; 10 nucleotides agree with TRBD1. Germline trimming cut 3 bases from V and 7 bases from J; bases unmatched to any gene: 7. CDR3 length equals 15 residues. Germline V gene lookup returns CDR1 SGHRS and CDR2 YFSETQ.